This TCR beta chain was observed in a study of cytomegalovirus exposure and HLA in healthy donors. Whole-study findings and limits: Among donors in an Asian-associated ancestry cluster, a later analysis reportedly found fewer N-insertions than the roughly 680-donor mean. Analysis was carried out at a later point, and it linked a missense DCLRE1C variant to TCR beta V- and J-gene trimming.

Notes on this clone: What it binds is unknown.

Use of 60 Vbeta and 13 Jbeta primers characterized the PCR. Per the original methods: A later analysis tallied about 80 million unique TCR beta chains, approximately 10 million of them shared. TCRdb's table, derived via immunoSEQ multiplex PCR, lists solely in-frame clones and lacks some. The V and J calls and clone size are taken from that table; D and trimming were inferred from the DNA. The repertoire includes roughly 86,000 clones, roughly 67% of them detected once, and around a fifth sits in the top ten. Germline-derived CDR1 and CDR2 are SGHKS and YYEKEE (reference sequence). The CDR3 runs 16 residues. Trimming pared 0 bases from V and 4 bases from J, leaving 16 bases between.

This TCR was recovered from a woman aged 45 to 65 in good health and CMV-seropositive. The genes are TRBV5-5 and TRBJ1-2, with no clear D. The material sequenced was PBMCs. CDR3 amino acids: CASSLVSEIGGYGYTF. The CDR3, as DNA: TGTGCCAGCAGCTTGGTCTCGGAGATCGGAGGCTATGGCTACACCTTC.